These 16 T cell receptor beta chains were all obtained from the same sample, sequenced in a study of identical twins. MiXCR was run by TCRdb on the 5' RACE reads, yielding one entry per CDR3 protein. The sample consists of about 570,000 distinct CDR3 sequences, around 9.6% of them appearing once. This sample was also put to use in a study of yellow fever vaccine responses in identical twins.

Sequenced sample: PBMCs. Source of these receptors: a woman in her late teens or twenties in good health.

This clonotype came up many times. The chain employs TRBV18 and TRBJ2-7; D uncertain. Trimming cost V 3 bases and J 0 bases, with 6 bases left between them. The CDR3 totals 13 residues. Germline loops: CDR1 KGHSH, CDR2 LQKENI. CDR3 coding DNA: TGTGCCAGCTCACCTCCGATCTCCTACGAGCAGTACTTC. It encodes CASSPPISYEQYF.

This clonotype was seen repeatedly, ten times or more. The chain links TRBV20-1 to TRBJ2-1; 7 positions match TRBD2. Trimming removed 5 bases from V and 14 bases from J; junction bases left unmatched: 12. The CDR3 runs to 12 residues. Germline CDR1 DFQATT, CDR2 SNEGSKA (reference sequence). CDR3 region: CSAEGMGGWEFF. CDR3 DNA sequence: TGCAGTGCTGAGGGGATGGGAGGGTGGGAGTTCTTC.

This clonotype was observed a few times. The chain carries TRBV6-6 and TRBJ2-7; D ambiguous. This CDR3 spans 12 amino acids. Trimming cost V 1 base and J 2 bases, with 3 bases left between them. The germline CDR1 and CDR2 sequences are MNHNY and SVGAGI (reference sequence). CDR3 DNA: TGTGCCAGCAGTTACTGGGCCTACGAGCAGTACTTC. It yields the protein CASSYWAYEQYF.

This clonotype was detected ten times or more. The J gene is TRBJ1-6, the V gene TRBV5-1; possible D gene TRBD1, 5 bases. The CDR3 has 18 residues. The V gene's germline CDR1 is SGHRS and CDR2 YFSETQ. V lost 0 bases, J lost 0 bases, and 13 bases lay in between. The CDR3 nucleotides are TGCGCCAGCAGCTTGGTTGGGGGGGTGAGCTCCTATAATTCACCCCTCCACTTT. This translates into CASSLVGGVSSYNSPLHF.

This clonotype has more than one count but fewer than ten. The chain has TRBV2 and TRBJ2-3, with a possible D match to TRBD1 (6 bases). Germline V gives CDR1 SNHLY, CDR2 FYNNEI. The CDR3 has 16 amino acids. Trimming removed 6 bases from V and 0 bases from J, with 16 bases in between. CDR3 in amino acids: CASSRGLRGSTDTQYF. The CDR3 DNA sequence: TGTGCCAGCAGCCGAGGACTTAGGGGGAGCACAGATACGCAGTATTTT.

This clonotype was counted a few times. This rearrangement joins TRBV20-1 to TRBJ2-3; 8 nucleotides line up with TRBD2. The junction had 11 bases not matched to a gene; V was cut back by 5 bases and J by 1 base. CDR3 size: 16 residues. Germline loops: CDR1 DFQATT, CDR2 SNEGSKA (reference sequence). Here the CDR3 reads CSAPDLRGAGTDTQYF. The DNA of the CDR3 is TGCAGTGCTCCGGACTTGCGGGGGGCAGGCACAGATACGCAGTATTTT.

This clonotype was seen repeatedly, ten times or more. V and J are TRBV7-8 and TRBJ2-3; the D is unclear. Germline-derived CDR1 and CDR2 are SGHVS and FQNEAQ. The CDR3 runs to 16 residues. V lost 4 bases and J lost 2, with 16 bases in between. The CDR3 protein is CASSSRVPAVTDTQYF. Written as DNA, the CDR3 is TGTGCCAGCAGCTCCCGAGTCCCGGCGGTCACAGATACGCAGTATTTT.

This clonotype was seen ten or more times. J is TRBJ1-2 and V is TRBV20-1; TRBD1 aligns across 9 bases. The V gene end was trimmed by 4 bases and the J gene end by 4 bases; junction bases not matched to a gene: 10. This CDR3 has 15 residues. The germline V gene encodes CDR1 DFQATT and CDR2 SNEGSKA (reference sequence). The CDR3 DNA follows: TGCAGTGCTACTTATTGGACAGGGGCTACCTATGGCTACACCTTC. This translates into CSATYWTGATYGYTF.

This clonotype was counted ten times or more. In DNA, the CDR3 is TGCGCCAGCAGCCAAGAAGAAGGCCTAGCGGGATACGCCTACGAGCAGTACTTC. Encoded protein: CASSQEEGLAGYAYEQYF. The chain combines TRBV4-3 with TRBJ2-7; 9 bases are a match to TRBD2. The V segment lost 0 bases and the J segment 2 bases; nucleotides outside the gene matches: 11. Germline CDR1 is LGHNA and CDR2 is YSLEER. The CDR3 spans 18 residues.

This clonotype was observed many times. The genes are TRBV29-1 and TRBJ1-1; D gene ambiguous. Germline CDR1 is SQVTM and CDR2 is ANQGSEA. V lost 4 bases to trimming and J lost 1 base, with 13 bases between them. CDR3 size: 14 residues. DNA for the CDR3: TGCAGCGTTGCCTTAAGGTTGGGGAACACTGAAGCTTTCTTT. Translating gives CSVALRLGNTEAFF.

The J gene is TRBJ2-2, the V gene TRBV5-1; D not resolved. There are 16 residues in the CDR3. Trimming pared 2 bases from V and 2 bases from J, leaving 13 bases between. CDR1 and CDR2 (germline): SGHRS, YFSETQ. CDR3 sequence: CASSLIARHNTGELFF. For the CDR3, the DNA is TGCGCCAGCAGCTTAATAGCAAGACACAACACCGGGGAGCTGTTTTTT.

This clonotype was detected only a few times. This chain connects TRBV5-5 to TRBJ1-1, with 9 nucleotides matching TRBD1. The CDR3 is 15 amino acids. CDR1 SGHKS and CDR2 YYEKEE come from the germline V gene (reference sequence). Germline trimming cut 4 bases from V and 5 bases from J; bases unmatched to any gene: 9. CDR3 in amino acids: CASSPGQGQRTEAFF. The CDR3 nucleotides read TGTGCCAGCAGCCCGGGACAGGGCCAGAGGACTGAAGCTTTCTTT.

The V call is TRBV10-3, the J call TRBJ1-2; 10 bases are shared with TRBD1. Germline V lookup: CDR1 ENHRY, CDR2 SYGVKD. Germline trimming cut 8 bases from V and 3 bases from J; bases unmatched to any gene: 9. This CDR3 has 15 amino acids. The CDR3 coding sequence is TGTGCCATCCTGGTGGGGACAGGGGATGACTATGGCTACACCTTC. Amino acid sequence: CAILVGTGDDYGYTF.

V gene TRBV7-9 combines with J gene TRBJ2-1; tentative D call: TRBD2 (5 bases). CDR1 is SEHNR, CDR2 FQNEAQ, per germline (reference sequence). V lost 2 bases and J lost 8, with 13 bases in between. The CDR3 loop spans 14 amino acids. In DNA form, the CDR3 reads TGTGCCAGCAGCTTACCACTAGGAAAGGATGAGCAGTTCTTC. This encodes CASSLPLGKDEQFF.

The V and J genes are TRBV7-2 and TRBJ2-3, with D unresolved. The CDR3 has 17 residues. Trimming left V 2 bases short and J 2 bases short, with 17 bases between. Germline V gene lookup returns CDR1 SGHTA and CDR2 FQGNSA. CDR3 amino acids: CASSLPRLPPHTDTQYF. CDR3 DNA sequence: TGTGCCAGCAGCTTACCCCGACTCCCCCCACACACAGATACGCAGTATTTT.

The chain combines TRBV10-1 with TRBJ2-7, with D uncertain. The CDR3 sequence is 13 residues long. Germline-derived CDR1 and CDR2 are WNHNN and SYGVQD (reference sequence). V was cut by 3 bases and J by 2 bases, with 8 bases left in between. In DNA, the CDR3 is TGCGCCAGCAGTGAAGGGCAGACCTACGAGCAGTACTTC. It yields the protein CASSEGQTYEQYF.